The clone carrying this TCR beta chain showed up just a few times. Trimming left V 7 bases short and J 4 bases short, with 14 bases between. This CDR3 region has 14 residues. In germline, CDR1 is SNHLY, CDR2 FYNNEI. TCRdb passed the 5' RACE reads through MiXCR, listing each CDR3 protein once. The sample yields approximately 300,000 distinct CDR3 sequences, 7.5% to 9% seen once. This entry is derived from a study of T cells after yellow fever vaccination. The sample was PBMCs, taken on the day of the first yellow fever vaccination. The chain uses TRBV2 and TRBJ1-3; maybe TRBD1 (6 bases). This TCR was recovered from a man aged 18 to 30 who received the YFV17D yellow fever vaccine. The CDR3 nucleotides read TGTGCCAGCAACGTCGAGGGGGGAGGAAACACCATATATTTT. The encoded protein is CASNVEGGGNTIYF.